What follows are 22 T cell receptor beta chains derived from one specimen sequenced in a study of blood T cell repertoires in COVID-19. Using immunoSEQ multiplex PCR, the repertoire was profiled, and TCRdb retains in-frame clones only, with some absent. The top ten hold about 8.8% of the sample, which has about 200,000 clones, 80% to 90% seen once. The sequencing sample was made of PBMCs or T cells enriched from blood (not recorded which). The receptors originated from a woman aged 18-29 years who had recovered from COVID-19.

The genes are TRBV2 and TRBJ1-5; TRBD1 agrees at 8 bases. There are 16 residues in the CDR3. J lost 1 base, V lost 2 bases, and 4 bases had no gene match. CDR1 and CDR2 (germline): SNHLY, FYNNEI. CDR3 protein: CASSETGGYSNQPQHF. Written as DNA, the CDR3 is TGTGCCAGCAGTGAAACAGGGGGATACAGCAATCAGCCCCAGCATTTT.

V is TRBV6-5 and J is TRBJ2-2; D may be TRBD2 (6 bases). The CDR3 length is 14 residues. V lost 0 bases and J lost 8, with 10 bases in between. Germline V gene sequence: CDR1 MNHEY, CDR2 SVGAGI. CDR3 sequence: CASSYSRGGGELFF. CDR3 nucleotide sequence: TGTGCCAGCAGTTACTCGAGAGGAGGGGGGGAGCTGTTTTTT.

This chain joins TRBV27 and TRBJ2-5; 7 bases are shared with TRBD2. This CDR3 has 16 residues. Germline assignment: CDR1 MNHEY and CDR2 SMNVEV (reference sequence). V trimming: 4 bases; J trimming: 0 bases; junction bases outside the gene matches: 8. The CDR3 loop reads CASSSKSGAYQETQYF. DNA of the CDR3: TGTGCCAGCAGTTCGAAGAGCGGGGCGTACCAAGAGACCCAGTACTTC.

The CDR3 nucleotides read TGTGCCAGCAGCCAAGGTCCGGGTCCCACTGAAGCTTTCTTT. Encoded protein: CASSQGPGPTEAFF. The V call is TRBV3-1 (or the pseudogene TRBV3-2), the J call TRBJ1-1; D is unresolved. In germline, CDR1 is LGHDT, CDR2 YNNKEL (reference sequence). The V and J ends lost 1 base and 4 bases respectively, with 10 bases between them. The CDR3 spans 14 residues.

CDR3 loop: CASSLTSGGPNEQFF. The CDR3 DNA follows: TGCGCCAGCAGCTTGACTAGCGGGGGTCCTAATGAGCAGTTCTTC. This chain links TRBV5-1 with TRBJ2-1, with 11 bases fitting TRBD2. The CDR3 spans 15 residues. CDR1 and CDR2 from the germline V gene are SGHRS and YFSETQ. V lost 1 base, J lost 7 bases, and 4 bases stayed unmatched.

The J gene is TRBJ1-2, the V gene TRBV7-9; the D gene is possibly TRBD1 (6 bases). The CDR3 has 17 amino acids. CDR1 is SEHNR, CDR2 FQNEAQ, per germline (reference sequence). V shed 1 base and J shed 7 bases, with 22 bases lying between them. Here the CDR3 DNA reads TGTGCCAGCAGCTTAGACGACGGGAACAGGGTTAAGGGTGGCTACACCTTC. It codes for CASSLDDGNRVKGGYTF.

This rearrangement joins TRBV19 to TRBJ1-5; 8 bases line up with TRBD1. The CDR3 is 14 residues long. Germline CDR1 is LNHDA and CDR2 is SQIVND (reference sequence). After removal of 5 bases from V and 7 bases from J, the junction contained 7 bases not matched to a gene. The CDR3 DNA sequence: TGTGCCAGTAGTGCCGGACAGGGCGGGCAGCCCCAGCATTTT. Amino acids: CASSAGQGGQPQHF.

For the CDR3, the DNA is TGTGCCAGCAGGCGGACGCACAGGGGGCACAGCTCCTACAATGAGCAGTTCTTC. It is translated as CASRRTHRGHSSYNEQFF. The chain uses TRBV7-9 and TRBJ2-1; TRBD1 matches 9 bases. The ends lost 6 bases at V and 0 bases at J; junction bases unmatched: 12. Germline values: CDR1 SEHNR, CDR2 FQNEAQ (reference sequence). The CDR3 sequence is 18 residues long.

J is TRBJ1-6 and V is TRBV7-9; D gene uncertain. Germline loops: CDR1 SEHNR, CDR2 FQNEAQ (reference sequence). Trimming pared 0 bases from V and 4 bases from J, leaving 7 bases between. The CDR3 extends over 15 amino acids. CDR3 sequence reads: CASSLAREYNSPLHF. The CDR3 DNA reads TGTGCCAGCAGCTTAGCACGGGAGTATAATTCACCCCTCCACTTT.

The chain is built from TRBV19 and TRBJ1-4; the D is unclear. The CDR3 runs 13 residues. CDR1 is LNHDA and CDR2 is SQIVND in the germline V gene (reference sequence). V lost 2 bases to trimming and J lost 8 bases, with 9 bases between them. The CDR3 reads CASSITGDEKLFF. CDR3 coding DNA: TGTGCCAGTAGTATAACCGGAGACGAAAAACTGTTTTTT. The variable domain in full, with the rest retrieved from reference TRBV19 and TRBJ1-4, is DGGITQSPKYLFRKEGQNVTLSCEQNLNHDAMYWYRQDPGQGLRLIYYSQIVNDFQKGDIAEGYSVSREKKESFPLTVTSAQKNPTAFYLCASSITGDEKLFFGSGTQLSVL.

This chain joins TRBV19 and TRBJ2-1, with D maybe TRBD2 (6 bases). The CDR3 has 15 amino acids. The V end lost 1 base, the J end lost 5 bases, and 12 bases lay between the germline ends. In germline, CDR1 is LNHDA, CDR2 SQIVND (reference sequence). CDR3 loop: CASSIAGRGNNEQFF. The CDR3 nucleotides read TGTGCCAGTAGTATAGCTGGGCGGGGTAACAATGAGCAGTTCTTC.

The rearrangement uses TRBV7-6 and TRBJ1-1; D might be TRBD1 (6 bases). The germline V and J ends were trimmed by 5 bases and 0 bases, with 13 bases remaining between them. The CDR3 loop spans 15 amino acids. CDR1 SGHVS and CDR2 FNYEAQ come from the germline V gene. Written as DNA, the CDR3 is TGTGCCAGCAGCCCCCTACAGGGACTGAACACTGAAGCTTTCTTT. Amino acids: CASSPLQGLNTEAFF. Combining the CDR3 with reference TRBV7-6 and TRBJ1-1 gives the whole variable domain GAGVSQSPRYKVTKRGQDVALRCDPISGHVSLYWYRQALGQGPEFLTYFNYEAQQDKSGLPNDRFSAERPEGSISTLTIQRTEQRDSAMYRCASSPLQGLNTEAFFGQGTRLTVV.

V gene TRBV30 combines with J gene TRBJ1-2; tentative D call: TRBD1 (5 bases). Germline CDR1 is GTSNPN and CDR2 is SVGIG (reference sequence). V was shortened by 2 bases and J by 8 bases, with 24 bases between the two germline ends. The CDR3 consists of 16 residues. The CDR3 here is CAWSPPTGRAAGGYTF. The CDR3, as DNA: TGTGCCTGGAGTCCTCCGACCGGACGGGCAGCAGGGGGCTACACCTTC. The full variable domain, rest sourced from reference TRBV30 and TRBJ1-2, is SQTIHQWPATLVQPVGSPLSLECTVEGTSNPNLYWYRQAAGRGLQLLFYSVGIGQISSEVPQNLSASRPQDRQFILSSKKLLLSDSGFYLCAWSPPTGRAAGGYTFGSGTRLTVV.

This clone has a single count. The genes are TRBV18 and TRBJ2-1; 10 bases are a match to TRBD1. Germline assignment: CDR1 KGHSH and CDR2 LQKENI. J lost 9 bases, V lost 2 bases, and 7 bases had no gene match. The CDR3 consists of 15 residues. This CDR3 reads CASSPRDRGSGEQFF. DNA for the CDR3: TGTGCCAGCTCACCAAGGGACAGGGGATCGGGTGAGCAGTTCTTC.

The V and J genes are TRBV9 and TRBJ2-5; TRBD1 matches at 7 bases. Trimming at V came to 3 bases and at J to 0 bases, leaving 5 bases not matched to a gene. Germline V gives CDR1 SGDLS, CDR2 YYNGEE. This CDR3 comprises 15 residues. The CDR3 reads CASSAGGQDQETQYF. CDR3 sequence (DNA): TGTGCCAGCAGCGCAGGAGGACAGGACCAAGAGACCCAGTACTTC.

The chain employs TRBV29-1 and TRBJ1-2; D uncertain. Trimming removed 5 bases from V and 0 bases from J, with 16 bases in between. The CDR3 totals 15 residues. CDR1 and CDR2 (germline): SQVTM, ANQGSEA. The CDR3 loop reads CSVFEPSTPNYGYTF. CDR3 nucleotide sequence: TGCAGCGTTTTTGAGCCATCCACTCCTAACTATGGCTACACCTTC. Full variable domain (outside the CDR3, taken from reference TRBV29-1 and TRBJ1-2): SAVISQKPSRDICQRGTSLTIQCQVDSQVTMMFWYRQQPGQSLTLIATANQGSEATYESGFVIDKFPISRPNLTFSTLTVSNMSPEDSSIYLCSVFEPSTPNYGYTFGSGTRLTVV.

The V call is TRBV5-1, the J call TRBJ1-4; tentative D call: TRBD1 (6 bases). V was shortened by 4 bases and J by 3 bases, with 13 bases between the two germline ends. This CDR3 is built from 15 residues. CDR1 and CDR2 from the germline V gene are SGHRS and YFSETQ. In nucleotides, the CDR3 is TGCGCCAGCAGCCCCGCGGGGGCTCCTAATGAAAAACTGTTTTTT. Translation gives CASSPAGAPNEKLFF.

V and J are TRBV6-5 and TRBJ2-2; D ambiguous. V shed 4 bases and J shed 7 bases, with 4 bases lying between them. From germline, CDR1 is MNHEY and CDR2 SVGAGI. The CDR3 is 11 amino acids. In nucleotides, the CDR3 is TGTGCCAGCAGTTCTCTCGGGGAGCTGTTTTTT. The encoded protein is CASSSLGELFF.

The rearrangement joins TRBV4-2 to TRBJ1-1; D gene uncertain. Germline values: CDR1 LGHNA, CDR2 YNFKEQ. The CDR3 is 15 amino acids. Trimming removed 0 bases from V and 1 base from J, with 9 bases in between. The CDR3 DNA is TGTGCCAGCAGCCAAGAAAGAAACAAGAACACTGAAGCTTTCTTT. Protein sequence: CASSQERNKNTEAFF.

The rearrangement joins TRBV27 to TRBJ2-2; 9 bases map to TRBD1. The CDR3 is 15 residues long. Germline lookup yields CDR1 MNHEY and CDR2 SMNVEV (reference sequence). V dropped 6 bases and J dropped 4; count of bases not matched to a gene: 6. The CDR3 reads CASSSQGAGTGELFF. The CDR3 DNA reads TGTGCCAGCAGCTCACAGGGGGCTGGCACCGGGGAGCTGTTTTTT.

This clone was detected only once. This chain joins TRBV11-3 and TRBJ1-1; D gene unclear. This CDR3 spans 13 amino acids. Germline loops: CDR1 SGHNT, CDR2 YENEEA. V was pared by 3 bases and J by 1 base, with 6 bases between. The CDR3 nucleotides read TGTGCCAGCAGCTTGCAGGAGAACACTGAAGCTTTCTTT. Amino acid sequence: CASSLQENTEAFF.

The CDR3 protein is CSGVRGSSTDTQYF. CDR3 bases: TGCAGCGGTGTCAGGGGCTCTAGCACAGATACGCAGTATTTT. The chain carries TRBV29-1 and TRBJ2-3; D is possibly TRBD1 (6 bases). Deletions cut 7 bases from V and 0 bases from J, with 14 bases between. The germline gives CDR1 SQVTM, CDR2 ANQGSEA. The CDR3 covers 14 residues.